The 11 T cell receptor beta chains below come from one sample, sequenced in a study of control samples from healthy donors and cancer patients. Measured with immunoSEQ multiplex PCR; TCRdb has only the in-frame clones, and not every one. The table shows under 150,000 clones, with 75% to 90% occurring only once. The sequencing sample was made of blood. Source of these receptors: a man aged 25-45 years in good health.

CDR3 nucleotides: TGCGCCAGCAGCCAATTAGCGGGAGCCTCCACAGATACGCAGTATTTT. Translated, it gives CASSQLAGASTDTQYF. V is TRBV4-3 and J is TRBJ2-3; 9 bases align to TRBD2. The CDR3 totals 16 residues. The germline gives CDR1 LGHNA, CDR2 YSLEER. Unmatched junction bases numbered 5, after V lost 2 bases and J lost 2 bases.

The chain links TRBV2 to TRBJ2-5; a weak D match, TRBD2 (6 bases). This CDR3 has 15 residues. Germline CDR1 is SNHLY and CDR2 is FYNNEI. V shed 3 bases and J shed 4 bases, with 15 bases lying between them. The CDR3 nucleotides are TGTGCCAGCAGTGACCTAGCGTTGGCGAGAGAGACCCAGTACTTC. Encoded protein: CASSDLALARETQYF.

In this sample, this clone turned up once. This chain connects TRBV5-1 to TRBJ2-1; no firm D call. V lost 8 bases to trimming and J lost 3 bases, with 9 bases between them. This CDR3 has 12 amino acids. Germline V gives CDR1 SGHRS, CDR2 YFSETQ. The CDR3 DNA sequence: TGCGCCAGTTGTGACGGCTACAATGAGCAGTTCTTC. Amino acid sequence: CASCDGYNEQFF. Complete variable domain (other parts from reference TRBV5-1 and TRBJ2-1): KAGVTQTPRYLIKTRGQQVTLSCSPISGHRSVSWYQQTPGQGLQFLFEYFSETQRNKGNFPGRFSGRQFSNSRSEMNVSTLELGDSALYLCASCDGYNEQFFGPGTRLTVL.

The chain recombines TRBV12-3 or TRBV12-4 with TRBJ1-5; D is ambiguous. The CDR3 extends over 13 amino acids. V was clipped by 3 bases and J by 4 bases, with 7 bases between them. CDR3: CASSFSRNQPQHF. In nucleotides, the CDR3 is TGTGCCAGCAGTTTTTCCCGAAATCAGCCCCAGCATTTT.

This clone was detected only once. The chain's CDR3 is CASSVVTTNEQFF. CDR3 nucleotides: TGTGCCAGCAGCGTAGTTACGACTAATGAGCAGTTCTTC. The rearrangement links TRBV9 to TRBJ2-1; D unclear. V shed 0 bases and J shed 7 bases, with 8 bases lying between them. The CDR3 is made up of 13 amino acids. CDR1 is SGDLS and CDR2 is YYNGEE in the germline V gene.

V gene TRBV11-2 combines with J gene TRBJ2-1, with TRBD2 as a possible D gene (5 bases). Germline CDR1 and CDR2: SGHAT and FQNNGV. There are 16 residues in the CDR3. The V end lost 1 base, the J end lost 9 bases, and 19 bases lay between the germline ends. The CDR3 DNA sequence: TGTGCCAGCAGCTTAGGCTTAACGACTACGGGAAGTGAGCAGTTCTTC. Translated: CASSLGLTTTGSEQFF. Variable domain in full (rest from reference TRBV11-2 and TRBJ2-1): EAGVAQSPRYKIIEKRQSVAFWCNPISGHATLYWYQQILGQGPKLLIQFQNNGVVDDSQLPKDRFSAERLKGVDSTLKIQPAKLEDSAVYLCASSLGLTTTGSEQFFGPGTRLTVL.

This CDR3 reads CASSSRTSGRNTGELFF. The CDR3 DNA follows: TGTGCCAGCAGCTCCCGGACTAGCGGGAGAAACACCGGGGAGCTGTTTTTT. This rearrangement joins TRBV11-3 to TRBJ2-2; TRBD2 agrees at 13 bases. The CDR3 contains 17 residues. The junction had 4 bases not matched to a gene; V was cut back by 4 bases and J by 2 bases. CDR1 is SGHNT, CDR2 YENEEA, per germline.

The gene calls are TRBV27 and TRBJ1-6; D is undetermined. CDR3 length equals 13 residues. Trimming removed 1 base at V and 10 bases at J, with 8 bases between. The V gene's germline CDR1 is MNHEY and CDR2 SMNVEV (reference sequence). The CDR3 reads CASSLFLLSPLHF. The CDR3, as DNA: TGTGCCAGCAGTTTATTCCTTCTGTCACCCCTCCACTTT.

V is TRBV4-1 and J is TRBJ1-1; perhaps TRBD1 as D (6 bases). V shed 2 bases and J shed 5 bases, with 15 bases lying between them. This CDR3 contains 15 residues. Per germline, CDR1 MGHRA and CDR2 YSYEKL. CDR3 DNA: TGCGCCAGCAGCCAATACAACAGGGAAATAACTGAAGCTTTCTTT. Protein product: CASSQYNREITEAFF.

This clone was recorded only once. The rearrangement links TRBV6-5 to TRBJ2-7; possibly TRBD2 for D (6 bases). Trimming shortened V by 7 bases and J by 3 bases, and 19 bases separated the two germline ends. Germline lookup yields CDR1 MNHEY and CDR2 SVGAGI. The length of the CDR3 is 15 residues. The CDR3 here is CASTVNQDGGYEQYF. CDR3 sequence (DNA): TGTGCCAGCACCGTTAACCAGGACGGGGGCTACGAGCAGTACTTC.

J is TRBJ2-2 and V is TRBV20-1; no definite D call. From germline, CDR1 is DFQATT and CDR2 SNEGSKA (reference sequence). Trimming left V 5 bases short and J 9 bases short, with 10 bases between. The CDR3 loop spans 11 amino acids. CDR3 loop: CSAGRARELFF. The CDR3 nucleotides are TGCAGTGCTGGACGAGCCCGGGAGCTGTTTTTT.